The 13 T cell receptor beta chains given below trace back to one sample, sequenced in a study of regulatory T cells in long-lasting Graves disease. Building of the TCR beta libraries involved iRepertoire HTBI primers and Arm-PCR of CDR3 regions. MiXCR, applied by TCRdb to the multiplex PCR reads, yields one record per CDR3 protein. This sample has roughly 300,000 distinct CDR3 sequences, with 22% found just once. Regarding time point: persistent/refractory GD, antithyroid drugs over 5 years with positive TRAb. There was RNA extracted from PBMCs, and the TCR library was made from it. Sequenced material: peripheral blood mononuclear cells (PBMCs), taken when the disease was refractory, from a patient treated with antithyroid drugs. These TCRs come from a female donor with Graves disease.

In its sample, this clonotype was seen many times. The V and J genes are TRBV3-1 and TRBJ2-7; 11 bases are shared with TRBD2. CDR1 is LGHDT, CDR2 YNNKEL, per germline (reference sequence). This CDR3 is 16 amino acids long. The V gene end was trimmed by 0 bases and the J gene end by 4 bases; junction bases not matched to a gene: 5. CDR3: CASSQDFSGRAYEQYF. CDR3 nucleotide sequence: TGTGCCAGCAGCCAAGATTTTAGCGGGAGGGCGTACGAGCAGTACTTC.

The chain joins TRBV7-2 to TRBJ1-1, with no clear D. Germline V gene lookup returns CDR1 SGHTA and CDR2 FQGNSA. The germline V and J ends were trimmed by 5 bases and 1 base, with 11 bases remaining between them. This CDR3 spans 14 amino acids. CDR3 nucleotides: TGTGCCAGCAGCGTTAACCCCGGGAACACTGAAGCTTTCTTT. Translating gives CASSVNPGNTEAFF.

The V and J genes are TRBV20-1 and TRBJ2-5, with 10 bases identical to TRBD1. CDR1 and CDR2 from the germline V gene are DFQATT and SNEGSKA (reference sequence). This CDR3 has 16 residues. J lost 1 base, V lost 6 bases, and 11 bases had no gene match. The CDR3 sequence: CSALGGGQGPQETQYF. The CDR3 nucleotides are TGCAGTGCCCTGGGTGGGGGACAGGGGCCCCAAGAGACCCAGTACTTC.

This clonotype was recorded many times. Here the CDR3 reads CAISEPGGTEAFF. In DNA form, the CDR3 reads TGTGCCATCAGTGAGCCCGGGGGCACTGAAGCTTTCTTT. The V call is TRBV10-3, the J call TRBJ1-1; weak D call: TRBD1 (5 bases). The CDR3 loop spans 13 amino acids. CDR1 ENHRY and CDR2 SYGVKD come from the germline V gene. V gave up 2 bases and J gave up 4 bases, with 8 bases separating them.

This clonotype occurred many times. The chain uses TRBV15 and TRBJ1-4, with a tentative D call TRBD1 (5 bases). V was clipped by 0 bases and J by 5 bases, with 19 bases between them. Per germline, CDR1 LNHNV and CDR2 YYDKDF (reference sequence). CDR3 length: 18 amino acids. The DNA for the CDR3 is TGTGCCACCAGCAGAGAAAGGGCAGGGCCTGGTGGGAATGAAAAACTGTTTTTT. Residues: CATSRERAGPGGNEKLFF.

Ten or more counts support this clonotype. The chain uses TRBV24-1 and TRBJ1-2; 9 bases fit TRBD1. The CDR3 covers 14 residues. Trimming removed 12 bases from V and 0 bases from J; junction bases left unmatched: 7. Germline values: CDR1 KGHDR, CDR2 SFDVKD. The DNA of the CDR3 is TGTGCCGCCGGGACAGGGTTGGCTAACTATGGCTACACCTTC. Translating it yields CAAGTGLANYGYTF.

This clonotype was seen ten or more times. V and J are TRBV28 and TRBJ2-2, with 10 bases aligning to TRBD2. Trimming cost V 7 bases and J 1 base; bases outside gene matches: 3. The CDR3 is 15 residues long. From germline, CDR1 is MDHEN and CDR2 SYDVKM. This CDR3 is CASKLAGGNTGELFF. CDR3 in DNA: TGTGCCAGCAAATTAGCGGGAGGGAACACCGGGGAGCTGTTTTTT.

The table lists this clonotype with many counts. CDR3: CAWDTGGAGLSYEQYF. CDR3 coding DNA: TGTGCCTGGGACACAGGGGGCGCAGGCCTTTCCTACGAGCAGTACTTC. The J gene is TRBJ2-7, the V gene TRBV30, with 9 positions matching TRBD1. Germline V lookup: CDR1 GTSNPN, CDR2 SVGIG (reference sequence). V shed 5 bases and J 1 base; nucleotides not matched to a gene: 12. CDR3 length: 16 residues. Full variable domain (missing parts from reference TRBV30 and TRBJ2-7): SQTIHQWPATLVQPVGSPLSLECTVEGTSNPNLYWYRQAAGRGLQLLFYSVGIGQISSEVPQNLSASRPQDRQFILSSKKLLLSDSGFYLCAWDTGGAGLSYEQYFGPGTRLTVT.

The chain couples TRBV5-1 to TRBJ2-3, with D unresolved. The CDR3 covers 13 residues. Germline CDR1 SGHRS, CDR2 YFSETQ. With 0 bases removed from V and 5 bases from J, the gap between germline ends came to 7 bases. The CDR3, as DNA: TGCGCCAGCAGCTTGGCGAGTGTAGATACGCAGTATTTT. Amino acid sequence: CASSLASVDTQYF. Looking up the rest from reference TRBV5-1 and TRBJ2-3 gives the full variable domain: KAGVTQTPRYLIKTRGQQVTLSCSPISGHRSVSWYQQTPGQGLQFLFEYFSETQRNKGNFPGRFSGRQFSNSRSEMNVSTLELGDSALYLCASSLASVDTQYFGPGTRLTVL.

This chain links TRBV12-3 or TRBV12-4 with TRBJ1-1; possibly TRBD1 for D (5 bases). V was clipped by 6 bases and J by 0 bases, with 11 bases between them. The CDR3 length is 14 residues. The CDR3 bases are TGTGCCAGCAGGCGACAGAGAGTGAACACTGAAGCTTTCTTT. Translated, it gives CASRRQRVNTEAFF.

This clonotype was seen at least ten times. The V and J genes are TRBV11-2 and TRBJ2-5; TRBD1 matches at 8 bases. The V segment lost 4 bases and the J segment 2 bases; nucleotides outside the gene matches: 9. The germline CDR1 and CDR2 sequences are SGHAT and FQNNGV. The CDR3 sequence is 16 residues long. This CDR3 reads CASSSQDRGPQETQYF. For the CDR3, the DNA is TGTGCCAGCAGCTCTCAAGACAGGGGCCCACAAGAGACCCAGTACTTC.

This clonotype was recorded many times. The chain recombines TRBV2 with TRBJ2-7; no firm D call. The CDR3 is 14 amino acids. V dropped 4 bases and J dropped 1 base, with 11 bases sitting between them. The germline gives CDR1 SNHLY, CDR2 FYNNEI. The DNA of the CDR3 is TGTGCCAGCAGTGCCCTAGACGGATCCTACGAGCAGTACTTC. It is translated as CASSALDGSYEQYF.

V is TRBV19 and J is TRBJ2-4; tentative D call: TRBD1 (5 bases). With 7 bases removed from V and 3 bases from J, the gap between germline ends came to 19 bases. Germline loops: CDR1 LNHDA, CDR2 SQIVND (reference sequence). CDR3 length: 16 amino acids. The CDR3 spells CASTNSPGRGKNIQYF. The CDR3 DNA sequence: TGTGCCAGTACGAACAGCCCAGGAAGGGGCAAAAACATTCAGTACTTC.